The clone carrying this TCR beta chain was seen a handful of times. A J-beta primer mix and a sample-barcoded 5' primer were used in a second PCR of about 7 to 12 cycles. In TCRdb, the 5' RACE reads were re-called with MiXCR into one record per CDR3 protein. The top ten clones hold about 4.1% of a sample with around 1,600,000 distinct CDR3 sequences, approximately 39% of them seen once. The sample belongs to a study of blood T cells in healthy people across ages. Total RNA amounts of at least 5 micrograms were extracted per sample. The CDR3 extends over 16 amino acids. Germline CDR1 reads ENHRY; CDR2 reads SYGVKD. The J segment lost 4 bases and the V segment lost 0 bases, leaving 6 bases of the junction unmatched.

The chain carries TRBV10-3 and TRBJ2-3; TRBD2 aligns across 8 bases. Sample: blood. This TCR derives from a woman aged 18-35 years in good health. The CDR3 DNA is TGTGCCATCAGTGAGTCAGGTAGCGGGGAAGCAGATACGCAGTATTTT. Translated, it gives CAISESGSGEADTQYF.